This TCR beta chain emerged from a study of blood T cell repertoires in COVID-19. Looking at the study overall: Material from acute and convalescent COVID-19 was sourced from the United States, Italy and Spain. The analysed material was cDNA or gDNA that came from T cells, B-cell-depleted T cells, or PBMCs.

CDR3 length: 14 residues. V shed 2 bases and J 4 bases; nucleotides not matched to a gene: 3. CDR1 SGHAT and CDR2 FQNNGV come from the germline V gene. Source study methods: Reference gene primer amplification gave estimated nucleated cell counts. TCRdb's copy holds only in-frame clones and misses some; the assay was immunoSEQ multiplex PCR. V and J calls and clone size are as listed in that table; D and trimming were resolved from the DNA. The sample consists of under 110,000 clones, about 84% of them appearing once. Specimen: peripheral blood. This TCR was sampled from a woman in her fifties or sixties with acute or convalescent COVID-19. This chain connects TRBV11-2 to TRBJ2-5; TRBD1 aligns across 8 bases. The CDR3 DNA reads TGTGCCAGCAGCTTACAGGGGGCGGGAGAGACCCAGTACTTC. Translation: CASSLQGAGETQYF.